The 24 T cell receptor beta chains listed next were all sequenced from one sample in a study of technical replicates of blood from a few donors. Clones were read by immunoSEQ multiplex PCR, and TCRdb kept only the in-frame ones, dropping some. The profile covers tens of thousands of clones, with 94% appearing a single time and about 0.38% taken by the ten largest. The sequencing input was T cells isolated from PBMCs. These receptors all stem from a human donor in good health.

The V and J genes are TRBV9 and TRBJ2-1, with a tentative D call TRBD2 (5 bases). From germline, CDR1 is SGDLS and CDR2 YYNGEE. With 0 bases removed from V and 0 bases from J, the gap between germline ends came to 10 bases. This CDR3 region has 16 residues. In DNA form, the CDR3 reads TGTGCCAGCAGCGTAGCCTCAACTAGCTCCTACAATGAGCAGTTCTTC. Protein product: CASSVASTSSYNEQFF.

This chain uses TRBV5-1 with TRBJ2-2; D is unclear. The CDR3 loop spans 16 amino acids. V shed 0 bases and J shed 1 base, with 10 bases lying between them. Germline CDR1 and CDR2: SGHRS and YFSETQ. For the CDR3, the DNA is TGCGCCAGCAGCTTGGTTCGCAGGTGGAACACCGGGGAGCTGTTTTTT. This encodes CASSLVRRWNTGELFF.

The chain uses TRBV27 and TRBJ2-1, with D perhaps matching TRBD1 (5 bases). This CDR3 is built from 15 residues. V was clipped by 3 bases and J by 4 bases, with 13 bases between them. Per the germline V gene, CDR1 is MNHEY and CDR2 is SMNVEV (reference sequence). CDR3 nucleotide sequence: TGTGCCAGCAGTTTTTTCCAGGGCCTTTACAATGAGCAGTTCTTC. Protein sequence: CASSFFQGLYNEQFF.

The gene calls are TRBV28 and TRBJ2-5, with TRBD1 as a possible D gene (5 bases). Germline assignment: CDR1 MDHEN and CDR2 SYDVKM. V shed 5 bases and J shed 5 bases, with 12 bases lying between them. The CDR3 is made up of 13 amino acids. CDR3 DNA sequence: TGTGCCAGCAGTATTCCCGCAGGGGAGACCCAGTACTTC. As protein: CASSIPAGETQYF.

This chain connects TRBV11-2 to TRBJ2-3; D perhaps matches TRBD2 (5 bases). Trimming took 1 base from V and 0 from J, leaving 8 bases between them. This CDR3 spans 15 amino acids. Germline CDR1 reads SGHAT; CDR2 reads FQNNGV. The CDR3 spells CASSLVGGSTDTQYF. The CDR3 bases are TGTGCCAGCAGCTTAGTTGGCGGGAGCACAGATACGCAGTATTTT.

This clone has only one observation. The rearrangement links TRBV6-5 to TRBJ2-1; 9 bases are shared with TRBD2. The trim removed 7 bases at V and 6 bases at J, leaving 1 base unmatched. The V gene's germline CDR1 is MNHEY and CDR2 SVGAGI. CDR3 length equals 12 residues. The CDR3 reads CASTSGTNEQFF. In DNA, the CDR3 is TGTGCCAGCACTAGCGGGACCAATGAGCAGTTCTTC.

V and J are TRBV6-6 and TRBJ2-5; weak D call: TRBD1 (6 bases). The germline V gene has CDR1 MNHNY and CDR2 SVGAGI (reference sequence). Trimming cost V 8 bases and J 1 base, with 14 bases left between them. This CDR3 is 14 amino acids long. The CDR3 here is CASLDSLLQETQYF. DNA for the CDR3: TGTGCCAGCCTGGACAGTCTACTCCAAGAGACCCAGTACTTC.

This sequence joins TRBV29-1 and TRBJ1-2, with D unclear. This CDR3 contains 13 residues. Trimming stripped 0 bases from V and 2 bases from J, with 7 bases between. Germline V CDR1 and CDR2: SQVTM, ANQGSEA. In DNA, the CDR3 is TGCAGCGTTGAAGACCCAGGAAACTATGGCTACACCTTC. This translates into CSVEDPGNYGYTF. The full variable domain, with the rest looked up from reference TRBV29-1 and TRBJ1-2, is SAVISQKPSRDICQRGTSLTIQCQVDSQVTMMFWYRQQPGQSLTLIATANQGSEATYESGFVIDKFPISRPNLTFSTLTVSNMSPEDSSIYLCSVEDPGNYGYTFGSGTRLTVV.

The chain joins TRBV12-5 to TRBJ1-5, with 7 bases matching TRBD1. CDR3 length equals 17 residues. V lost 2 bases, J lost 7 bases, and 14 bases stayed unmatched. CDR1 is LGHNT, CDR2 FRNRAP, per germline. The CDR3 loop reads CASGLNRGWIIRQPQHF. CDR3 DNA sequence: TGTGCTAGTGGTTTGAACAGGGGTTGGATAATTAGGCAGCCCCAGCATTTT.

This rearrangement joins TRBV19 to TRBJ1-2; 9 nucleotides match TRBD1. J was trimmed by 7 bases and V by 3 bases; bases with no gene match: 9. Germline V gene sequence: CDR1 LNHDA, CDR2 SQIVND (reference sequence). The CDR3 contains 15 residues. The CDR3 DNA reads TGTGCCAGTAGTATTGGCGGACAGGGGACAGGTGGCTACACCTTC. Amino acids: CASSIGGQGTGGYTF.

This clone was detected only once. The rearrangement links TRBV9 to TRBJ2-7; D is perhaps TRBD1 (6 bases). The CDR3 totals 15 residues. Trimming shortened V by 4 bases and J by 4 bases, and 18 bases separated the two germline ends. From germline, CDR1 is SGDLS and CDR2 YYNGEE. CDR3: CASSSDGTPNYEQYF. Written as DNA, the CDR3 is TGTGCCAGCAGCTCCGACGGGACACCAAATTACGAGCAGTACTTC.

The chain links TRBV6-1 to TRBJ2-5; D call uncertain. Germline CDR1 reads MNHNS; CDR2 reads SASEGT. The CDR3 is 11 amino acids. V was shortened by 2 bases and J by 5 bases, with 3 bases between the two germline ends. The CDR3 nucleotides read TGTGCCAGCAGTGAATATGAGACCCAGTACTTC. The encoded protein is CASSEYETQYF.

J is TRBJ1-1 and V is TRBV7-9; D uncertain. This CDR3 spans 13 amino acids. V lost 3 bases and J 1 base, leaving 6 bases between the germline ends. Per the germline V gene, CDR1 is SEHNR and CDR2 is FQNEAQ (reference sequence). CDR3 bases: TGTGCCAGCAGCTTTCAGGAGAACACTGAAGCTTTCTTT. Its protein product is CASSFQENTEAFF.

The V gene is TRBV19, the J gene TRBJ2-3; weak D call: TRBD2 (6 bases). Trimming removed 6 bases at V and 1 base at J, with 11 bases between. CDR1 and CDR2 (germline): LNHDA, SQIVND (reference sequence). The length of the CDR3 is 14 residues. DNA of the CDR3: TGTGCCAGTAGCCCCGCGGGGCGCACAGATACGCAGTATTTT. It yields the protein CASSPAGRTDTQYF.

This clone was observed a few times. The chain couples TRBV28 to TRBJ1-5; 8 bases are a match to TRBD1. Trimming removed 2 bases from V and 7 bases from J; junction bases left unmatched: 7. Germline V gene sequence: CDR1 MDHEN, CDR2 SYDVKM. This CDR3 has 15 residues. In DNA, the CDR3 is TGTGCCAGCAGTTTACCCGGACAGGGAGTCCAGCCCCAGCATTTT. It yields the protein CASSLPGQGVQPQHF.

The gene calls are TRBV11-2 and TRBJ2-7, with D tentatively TRBD1 (6 bases). V was shortened by 5 bases and J by 5 bases, with 16 bases between the two germline ends. The CDR3 covers 14 residues. CDR1 is SGHAT and CDR2 is FQNNGV in the germline V gene. The CDR3 nucleotides are TGTGCCAGCAGCGCCCAAAACAGGGTCAACGAGCAGTACTTC. Translating it yields CASSAQNRVNEQYF.

The rearrangement joins TRBV6-5 to TRBJ2-7; no definite D call. V was trimmed by 9 bases and J by 6 bases, leaving 9 bases between them. Germline lookup yields CDR1 MNHEY and CDR2 SVGAGI. The length of the CDR3 is 10 residues. CDR3 coding DNA: TGTGCCAGTGGTAGAGCCGAGCAGTACTTC. Translating it yields CASGRAEQYF.

The chain combines TRBV7-2 with TRBJ2-7; 7 nucleotides agree with TRBD2. V trimming: 1 base; J trimming: 6 bases; junction bases outside the gene matches: 6. The CDR3 is 14 residues long. Germline V gives CDR1 SGHTA, CDR2 FQGNSA. Written as DNA, the CDR3 is TGTGCCAGCAGCTTAGTTGGCGGGAGTTCCGAGCAGTACTTC. This translates into CASSLVGGSSEQYF.

This clone occurred a few times. The chain uses TRBV6-1 and TRBJ1-1; tentatively, D is TRBD1 (6 bases). CDR3 length: 13 amino acids. V dropped 2 bases and J dropped 8 bases, with 12 bases sitting between them. From germline, CDR1 is MNHNS and CDR2 SASEGT. The DNA for the CDR3 is TGTGCCAGCAGTGAAACTCAGGGGTGGGAAGCTTTCTTT. Translated, it gives CASSETQGWEAFF.

This rearrangement joins TRBV29-1 to TRBJ2-1, with 13 positions matching TRBD2. The ends lost 2 bases at V and 8 bases at J; junction bases unmatched: 12. CDR3 length: 17 amino acids. The germline CDR1 and CDR2 sequences are SQVTM and ANQGSEA. The CDR3 reads CSVELIRTSGSSDEQFF. The CDR3 DNA is TGCAGCGTTGAACTAATTCGGACTAGCGGGAGTTCGGATGAGCAGTTCTTC.

The chain carries TRBV5-8 and TRBJ2-3; D is possibly TRBD1 (5 bases). V was pared by 4 bases and J by 3 bases, with 12 bases between. The CDR3 consists of 14 residues. Germline lookup yields CDR1 SGHTS and CDR2 YDEGEE. The CDR3 DNA reads TGTGCCAGCAGCAGGGGCAGGCAGACAGATACGCAGTATTTT. It specifies CASSRGRQTDTQYF.

The CDR3: CASSPTGQADNEQFF. For the CDR3, the DNA is TGCGCCAGCAGCCCCACGGGACAGGCGGACAATGAGCAGTTCTTC. The chain employs TRBV5-1 and TRBJ2-1, with 8 bases matching TRBD1. V was pared by 4 bases and J by 5 bases, with 8 bases of the junction left unmatched. Germline CDR1 reads SGHRS; CDR2 reads YFSETQ. This CDR3 region has 15 residues.

This clone occurred a few times. V and J are TRBV7-9 and TRBJ1-1; D ambiguous. The CDR3 runs 14 residues. V was shortened by 5 bases and J by 11 bases, with 21 bases between the two germline ends. Germline V gene lookup returns CDR1 SEHNR and CDR2 FQNEAQ (reference sequence). In DNA form, the CDR3 reads TGTGCCAGCAGCATAACTTTCGTGCACGTAGAGGCTTTCTTT. Translating it yields CASSITFVHVEAFF.

The V gene is TRBV27, the J gene TRBJ2-1; TRBD2 might be the D (5 bases). This CDR3 spans 16 amino acids. The ends were cut back, 2 bases at V and 9 bases at J, with 20 bases in the middle. CDR1 MNHEY and CDR2 SMNVEV come from the germline V gene (reference sequence). This chain's CDR3 is CASSLIAPIAPGEQFF. CDR3 bases: TGTGCCAGCAGTTTAATAGCGCCCATCGCCCCCGGTGAGCAGTTCTTC.